This paragraph reports one TCR beta chain. The data stem from a study of blood T cell repertoires in COVID-19. After removal of 8 bases from V and 2 bases from J, the junction contained 4 bases not matched to a gene. CDR3 size: 13 residues. The germline V gene encodes CDR1 MDHEN and CDR2 SYDVKM. TCRdb keeps only in-frame clones here, not all; method: immunoSEQ multiplex PCR. The table records some 9,200 clones, 80% to 95% of them present only once. This rearrangement joins TRBV28 to TRBJ1-2, with TRBD1 identical over 8 bases. The clonotype was recovered from a woman in her forties or fifties with active COVID-19. The sequencing sample was made of peripheral blood. CDR3 nucleotide sequence: TGTGCCAGCCGAGGGACAGGCAACTATGGCTACACCTTC. Its translation: CASRGTGNYGYTF.